Listed below are T cell receptor beta chains from one sample, sequenced in a study of T cell repertoires in cytomegalovirus infection. One entry per CDR3 protein results from TCRdb running MiXCR on the reads. The sample includes 750,000 to 950,000 distinct CDR3 sequences, just under 30% seen only once; the top ten take around 13%. For these receptors, no antigen is known. This sample comprised cultured CD8+ T cells from PBMCs, obtained from culture after CMV antigen stimulation. These receptors all stem from a human donor in good health (CMV status not recorded). Some clones in this sample may be carry-over from other donors' samples. Both conserved end residues are part of each CDR3. The D gene is left open where the match is weak. Clone size is not always given. Where it is, it says once, few, many or a class for expanded clones.

j_call | clone_size | v_call | d_call | cdr3_aa | cdr3_nt
TRBJ2-5 | few | TRBV7-6 | - | CASSLVPPSAGWETQYF | TGTGCCAGCAGCTTAGTCCCCCCCTCGGCAGGCTGGGAGACCCAGTACTTC
TRBJ2-1 | many | TRBV27 | - | CASSLGVYNEQFF | TGTGCCAGCAGCTTAGGAGTTTACAATGAGCAGTTCTTC
TRBJ1-1 | - | TRBV7-9 | - | CASSIPGTPNTEAFF | TGTGCCAGCAGCATACCAGGGACCCCGAACACTGAAGCTTTCTTT
TRBJ1-1 | - | TRBV6-5 | - | CASSPGLRGTEAFF | TGTGCCAGCAGTCCGGGACTCAGAGGGACTGAAGCTTTCTTT
TRBJ2-1 | - | TRBV4-1 | TRBD2 | CASSLVESSGGGNEQFF | TGCGCCAGCAGCCTCGTTGAAAGTAGCGGGGGTGGCAATGAGCAGTTCTTC
TRBJ1-2 | few | TRBV28 | - | CASTLFRGTTGGYTF | TGTGCCAGCACCCTCTTCCGCGGGACAACGGGTGGCTACACCTTC
TRBJ2-1 | - | TRBV5-6 | - | CASSRRSENNEQFF | TGTGCCAGCAGCCGCCGTAGCGAAAACAATGAGCAGTTCTTC
TRBJ1-5 | few | TRBV4-1 | - | CASSQEGDSSGGNQPQHF | TGCGCCAGCAGCCAAGAAGGCGACAGTTCTGGCGGCAATCAGCCCCAGCATTTT
TRBJ1-6 | - | TRBV6-2/TRBV6-3 | - | CASSYSTADSPLHF | TGTGCCAGCAGTTACTCGACAGCCGATTCACCCCTCCACTTT
TRBJ1-1 | - | TRBV6-2/TRBV6-3 | TRBD1 | CASSYLATGLMNTEAFF | TGTGCCAGCAGTTACCTAGCGACAGGGCTTATGAACACTGAAGCTTTCTTT
TRBJ2-2 | medium-sized | TRBV7-2 | - | CASSWALGGGELFF | TGTGCCAGCAGCTGGGCGTTGGGAGGCGGGGAGCTGTTTTTT
TRBJ2-7 | few | TRBV27 | TRBD1 | CASSLTGQGPYEQYF | TGTGCCAGCAGTTTAACAGGACAGGGACCCTACGAGCAGTACTTC
TRBJ2-1 | - | TRBV7-9 | - | CASSPGRGDYNEQFF | TGTGCCAGCAGCCCCGGGCGGGGAGACTACAATGAGCAGTTCTTC
TRBJ2-1 | - | TRBV12-3/TRBV12-4 | TRBD1 | CASSDSFNWTGGSYNEQFF | TGTGCCAGCAGTGACTCCTTCAATTGGACAGGGGGCTCCTACAATGAGCAGTTCTTC
TRBJ2-3 | once | TRBV12-3/TRBV12-4 | TRBD2 | CASSLDGLGPTDTQYF | TGTGCCAGCAGTTTAGATGGACTAGGGCCCACAGATACGCAGTATTTT
TRBJ2-1 | few | TRBV7-9 | TRBD2 | CAGRGGANNEQFF | TGTGCCGGCCGGGGGGGCGCGAACAATGAGCAGTTCTTC
TRBJ2-2 | - | TRBV2 | TRBD2 | CASSAPSGVGELFF | TGTGCCAGCAGTGCCCCTAGCGGGGTCGGGGAGCTGTTTTTT
TRBJ2-1 | - | TRBV19 | - | CASSIAAGLGNEQFF | TGTGCCAGTAGTATAGCGGCTGGCTTAGGTAATGAGCAGTTCTTC
TRBJ1-5 | few | TRBV12-3/TRBV12-4 | TRBD1 | CASSVGFGTGGNQPQHF | TGTGCCAGCAGTGTAGGTTTCGGCACAGGGGGCAATCAGCCCCAGCATTTT
TRBJ2-5 | few | TRBV3-1 | - | CASSQTEYQETQYF | TGTGCCAGCAGCCAAACAGAGTACCAAGAGACCCAGTACTTC
TRBJ1-5 | - | TRBV6-2/TRBV6-3 | TRBD1 | CASSFGQGDQSQHF | TGTGCCAGCAGTTTTGGACAGGGGGATCAGTCCCAGCATTTT
TRBJ2-3 | few | TRBV12-3/TRBV12-4 | TRBD1 | CASSPSTGAGTDTQYF | TGTGCCAGCAGCCCCTCGACAGGGGCGGGGACAGATACGCAGTATTTT